One sample yielded the 13 T cell receptor beta chains listed below, sequenced in a study of T cell responses to AZD1222 COVID-19 vaccine (dated by TCRdb to about 2021). The time point label on this specimen signifies: about 28 days (+/-7) after the second vaccine dose. The method behind the library was the immunoSEQ multiplex PCR assay. TCRdb carries this immuneACCESS record with in-frame sequences only. Its versions omit some clonotypes, under half of them owing to an unresolved V gene in the studies checked, with the rest unexplained. The sample table contains under 50,000 clones; only one count was recorded for over 85% of them. 1.1% of the sample rests with the top ten. The material was peripheral blood, obtained 28 days after the second AZD1222 dose. The receptors originated from an adult who received the AZD1222 COVID-19 vaccine.

The CDR3 protein is CASSLDYGPSTDTQYF. The CDR3 DNA reads as TGTGCCAGCAGCTTAGACTACGGACCTAGCACAGATACGCAGTATTTT. The rearrangement links TRBV7-2 to TRBJ2-3; D gene unclear. CDR1 is SGHTA and CDR2 is FQGNSA in the germline V gene. This CDR3 has 16 residues. V lost 1 base and J lost 0, with 11 bases in between.

This chain joins TRBV10-1 and TRBJ2-7; D might be TRBD2 (5 bases). Trimming took off 8 bases at V and 6 bases at J, with 17 bases between the two ends. CDR3 length: 13 residues. From germline, CDR1 is WNHNN and CDR2 SYGVQD (reference sequence). CDR3 DNA: TGCGCCAGCGCCCCTTGTCTAGCTTGCGAGCAGTACTTC. The encoded protein is CASAPCLACEQYF.

The rearrangement uses TRBV19 and TRBJ1-5; 7 bases agree with TRBD1. The trim removed 9 bases at V and 0 bases at J, leaving 5 bases unmatched. The CDR3 has 14 amino acids. Germline V gives CDR1 LNHDA, CDR2 SQIVND (reference sequence). In nucleotides, the CDR3 is TGTGCCAGCGAGGGACAGTCTAGCAATCAGCCCCAGCATTTT. Encoded protein: CASEGQSSNQPQHF.

The J gene is TRBJ1-1, the V gene TRBV6-6; maybe TRBD1 (5 bases). V was shortened by 0 bases and J by 2 bases, with 13 bases between the two germline ends. From germline, CDR1 is MNHNY and CDR2 SVGAGI (reference sequence). CDR3 size: 16 residues. In DNA, the CDR3 is TGTGCCAGCAGTTACTCTACGATTACAGGTAACACTGAAGCTTTCTTT. Encoded protein: CASSYSTITGNTEAFF.

Only a few counts were recorded for this clone. This chain connects TRBV9 to TRBJ2-4, with D unresolved. Germline values: CDR1 SGDLS, CDR2 YYNGEE. CDR3 length: 14 amino acids. The V end was cut by 0 bases, the J end by 0 bases, with 4 bases between. The CDR3 reads CASSVGPAKNIQYF. CDR3 in DNA: TGTGCCAGCAGCGTAGGTCCAGCCAAAAACATTCAGTACTTC.

The chain carries TRBV12-5 and TRBJ2-7; 13 nucleotides agree with TRBD2. CDR3 length: 15 residues. V gave up 5 bases and J gave up 4 bases; unmatched junction bases: 5. The germline V gene has CDR1 LGHNT and CDR2 FRNRAP. CDR3 nucleotide sequence: TGTGCTAGTGGTCCCGGACTAGCGGGAGTTTACGAGCAGTACTTC. It translates to CASGPGLAGVYEQYF.

This clone was seen once. The V call is TRBV4-1, the J call TRBJ1-1; no firm D call. Germline V lookup: CDR1 MGHRA, CDR2 YSYEKL. CDR3 length: 11 amino acids. The V gene lost 5 bases and the J gene lost 2 bases, with 3 bases spanning the gap. CDR3 bases: TGCGCCAGCAGCTTCAACACTGAAGCTTTCTTT. Protein sequence: CASSFNTEAFF.

The chain carries TRBV27 and TRBJ2-2; perhaps D is TRBD1 or TRBD2 (5 bases each). The CDR3 covers 13 residues. CDR1 is MNHEY and CDR2 is SMNVEV in the germline V gene (reference sequence). With 3 bases removed from V and 7 bases from J, the gap between germline ends came to 9 bases. The CDR3 region has the DNA TGTGCCAGCAGTTTGTGGGGGAACGGGGAGCTGTTTTTT. Its protein product is CASSLWGNGELFF.

This chain joins TRBV19 and TRBJ2-1; the match to TRBD1 covers 8 bases. This CDR3 is 15 amino acids long. Trimming took 7 bases from V and 7 from J; bases not matched to a gene: 12. Germline CDR1 LNHDA, CDR2 SQIVND (reference sequence). In DNA, the CDR3 is TGTGCCAGTACCCTCACGCCGGACAGGGTGAATGAGCAGTTCTTC. The encoded protein is CASTLTPDRVNEQFF.

The chain has TRBV10-1 and TRBJ2-7; D ambiguous. The ends were cut back, 2 bases at V and 6 bases at J, with 11 bases in the middle. Per germline, CDR1 WNHNN and CDR2 SYGVQD (reference sequence). CDR3 length: 13 amino acids. The CDR3 sequence: CASSEPAAPEQYF. The CDR3 coding sequence is TGCGCCAGCAGTGAGCCAGCCGCGCCCGAGCAGTACTTC.

The V and J genes are TRBV4-3 and TRBJ2-7; 9 positions match TRBD2. This CDR3 contains 16 residues. J gave up 2 bases and V 1 base, and 6 bases lay outside the gene matches. Germline V gives CDR1 LGHNA, CDR2 YSLEER. This chain's CDR3 is CASSQVVASGTYEQYF. CDR3 bases: TGCGCCAGCAGCCAAGTAGTTGCTAGCGGGACCTACGAGCAGTACTTC.

The V call is TRBV27, the J call TRBJ2-3, with D perhaps TRBD2 (5 bases). V was pared by 3 bases and J by 1 base, with 8 bases between. Germline V CDR1 and CDR2: MNHEY, SMNVEV (reference sequence). The CDR3 is 14 amino acids. The CDR3 DNA reads as TGTGCCAGCAGTTTGAGCGGAGGCACAGATACGCAGTATTTT. Encoded protein: CASSLSGGTDTQYF.

The rearrangement links TRBV28 to TRBJ2-4, with unresolved D. CDR3 length equals 12 residues. V lost 2 bases and J 8 bases, leaving 7 bases between the germline ends. Per germline, CDR1 MDHEN and CDR2 SYDVKM. DNA of the CDR3: TGTGCCAGCAGTTTAAGGACGTACATTCAGTACTTC. Its protein is CASSLRTYIQYF. Full variable domain (missing parts from reference TRBV28 and TRBJ2-4): DVKVTQSSRYLVKRTGEKVFLECVQDMDHENMFWYRQDPGLGLRLIYFSYDVKMKEKGDIPEGYSVSREKKERFSLILESASTNQTSMYLCASSLRTYIQYFGAGTRLSVL.